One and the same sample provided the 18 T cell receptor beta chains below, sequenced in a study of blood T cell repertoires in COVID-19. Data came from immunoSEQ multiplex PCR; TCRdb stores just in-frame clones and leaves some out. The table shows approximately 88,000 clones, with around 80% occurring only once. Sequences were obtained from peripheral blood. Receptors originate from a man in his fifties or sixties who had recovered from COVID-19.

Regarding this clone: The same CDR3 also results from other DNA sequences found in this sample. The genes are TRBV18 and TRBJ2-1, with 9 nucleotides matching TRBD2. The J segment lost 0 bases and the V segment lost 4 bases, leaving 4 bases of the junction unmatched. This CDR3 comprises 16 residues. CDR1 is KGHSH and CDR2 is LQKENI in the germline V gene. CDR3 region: CASSLTSGSSYNEQFF. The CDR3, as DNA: TGTGCCAGCTCACTGACTAGCGGAAGCTCCTACAATGAGCAGTTCTTC.

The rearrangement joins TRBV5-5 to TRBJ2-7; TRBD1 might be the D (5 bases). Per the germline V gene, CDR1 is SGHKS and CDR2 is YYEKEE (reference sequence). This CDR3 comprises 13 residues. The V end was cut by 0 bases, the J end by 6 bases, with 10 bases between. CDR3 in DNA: TGTGCCAGCAGCTTGGCCAGGGCAGGCGAGCAGTACTTC. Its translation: CASSLARAGEQYF.

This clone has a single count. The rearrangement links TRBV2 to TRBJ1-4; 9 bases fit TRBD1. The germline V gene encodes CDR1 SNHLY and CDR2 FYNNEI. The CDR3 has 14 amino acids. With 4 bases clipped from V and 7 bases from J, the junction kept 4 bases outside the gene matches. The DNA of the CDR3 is TGTGCCAGCAGTGGACAGGGGGGGTTTGAAAAACTGTTTTTT. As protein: CASSGQGGFEKLFF.

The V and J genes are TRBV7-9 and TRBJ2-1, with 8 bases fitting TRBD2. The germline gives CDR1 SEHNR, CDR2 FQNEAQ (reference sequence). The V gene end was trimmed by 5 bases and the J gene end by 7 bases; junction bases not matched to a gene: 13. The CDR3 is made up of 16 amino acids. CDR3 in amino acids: CASSPDRGGRKNEQFF. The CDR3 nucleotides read TGTGCCAGCAGCCCAGATCGGGGCGGGAGGAAAAATGAGCAGTTCTTC.

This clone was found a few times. CDR3 in amino acids: CASSLIGGQPQHF. The CDR3 DNA is TGTGCCAGCAGTTTAATAGGAGGTCAGCCCCAGCATTTT. This sequence joins TRBV12-3 or TRBV12-4 and TRBJ1-5; no clear D gene. Trimming shortened V by 2 bases and J by 6 bases, and 8 bases separated the two germline ends. There are 13 residues in the CDR3.

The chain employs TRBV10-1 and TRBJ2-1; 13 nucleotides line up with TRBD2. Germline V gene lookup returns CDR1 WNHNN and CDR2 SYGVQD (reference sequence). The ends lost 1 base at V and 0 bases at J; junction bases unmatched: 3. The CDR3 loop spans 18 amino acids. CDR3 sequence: CASSELGLAGLSYNEQFF. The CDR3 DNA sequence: TGCGCCAGCAGTGAGTTGGGACTAGCGGGACTCTCCTACAATGAGCAGTTCTTC.

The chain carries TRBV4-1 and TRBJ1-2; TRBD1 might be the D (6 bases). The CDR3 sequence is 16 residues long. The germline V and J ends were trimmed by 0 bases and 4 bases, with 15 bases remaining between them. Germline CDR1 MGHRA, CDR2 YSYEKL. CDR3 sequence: CASSQDGDGTFYGYTF. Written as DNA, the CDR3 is TGCGCCAGCAGCCAAGATGGGGATGGGACATTCTATGGCTACACCTTC.

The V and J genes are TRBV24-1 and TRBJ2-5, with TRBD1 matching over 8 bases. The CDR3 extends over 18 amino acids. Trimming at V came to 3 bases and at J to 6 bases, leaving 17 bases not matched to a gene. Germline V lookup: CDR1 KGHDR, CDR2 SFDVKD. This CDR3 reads CATSDTQYGTGVTKTQYF. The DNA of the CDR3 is TGTGCCACCAGTGATACCCAATATGGGACAGGAGTTACGAAGACCCAGTACTTC.

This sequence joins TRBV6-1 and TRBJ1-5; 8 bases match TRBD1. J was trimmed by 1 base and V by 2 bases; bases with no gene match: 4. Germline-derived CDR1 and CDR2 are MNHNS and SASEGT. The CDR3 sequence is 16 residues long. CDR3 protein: CASSESWTGSNQPQHF. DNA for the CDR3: TGTGCCAGCAGTGAATCGTGGACAGGGAGCAATCAGCCCCAGCATTTT.

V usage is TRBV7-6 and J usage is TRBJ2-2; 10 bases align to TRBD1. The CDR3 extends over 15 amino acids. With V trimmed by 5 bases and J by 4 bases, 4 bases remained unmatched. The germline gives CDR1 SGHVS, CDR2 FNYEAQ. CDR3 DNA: TGTGCCAGCAGCGCCGGGACAGGGGTCACCGGGGAGCTGTTTTTT. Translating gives CASSAGTGVTGELFF. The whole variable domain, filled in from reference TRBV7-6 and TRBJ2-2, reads GAGVSQSPRYKVTKRGQDVALRCDPISGHVSLYWYRQALGQGPEFLTYFNYEAQQDKSGLPNDRFSAERPEGSISTLTIQRTEQRDSAMYRCASSAGTGVTGELFFGEGSRLTVL.

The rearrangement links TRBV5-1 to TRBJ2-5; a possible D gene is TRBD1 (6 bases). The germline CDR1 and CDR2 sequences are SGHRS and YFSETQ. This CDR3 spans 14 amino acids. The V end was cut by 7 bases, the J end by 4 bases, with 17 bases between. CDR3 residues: CASSEGVVRETQYF. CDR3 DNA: TGCGCCAGCTCCGAGGGGGTGGTAAGAGAGACCCAGTACTTC.

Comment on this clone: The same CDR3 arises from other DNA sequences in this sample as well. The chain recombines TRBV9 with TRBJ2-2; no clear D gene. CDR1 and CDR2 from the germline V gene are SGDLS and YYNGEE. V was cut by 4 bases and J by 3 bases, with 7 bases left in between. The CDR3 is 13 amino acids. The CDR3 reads CASSPRYTGELFF. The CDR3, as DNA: TGTGCCAGCAGCCCTCGGTACACCGGGGAGCTGTTTTTT.

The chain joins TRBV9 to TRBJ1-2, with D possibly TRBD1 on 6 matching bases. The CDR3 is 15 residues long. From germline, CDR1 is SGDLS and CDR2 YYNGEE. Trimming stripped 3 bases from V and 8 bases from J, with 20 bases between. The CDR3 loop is CASSAPTGKLRGYTF. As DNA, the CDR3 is TGTGCCAGCAGCGCACCTACAGGGAAGCTACGAGGCTACACCTTC.

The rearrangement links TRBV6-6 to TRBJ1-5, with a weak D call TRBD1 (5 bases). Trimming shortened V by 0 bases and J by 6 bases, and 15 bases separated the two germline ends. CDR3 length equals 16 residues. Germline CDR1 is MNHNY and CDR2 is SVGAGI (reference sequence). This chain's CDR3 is CASSYSIRVGGQPQHF. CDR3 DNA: TGTGCCAGCAGTTACTCGATCAGGGTAGGCGGTCAGCCCCAGCATTTT.

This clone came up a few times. As DNA, the CDR3 is TGCGCCAGCAGCTTGGGACCGGGAGGGACTGAAGCTTTCTTT. Translated: CASSLGPGGTEAFF. The rearrangement links TRBV5-1 to TRBJ1-1; no definite D call. CDR1 and CDR2 (germline): SGHRS, YFSETQ. The CDR3 sequence is 14 residues long. Trimming took 0 bases from V and 5 from J, leaving 11 bases between them.

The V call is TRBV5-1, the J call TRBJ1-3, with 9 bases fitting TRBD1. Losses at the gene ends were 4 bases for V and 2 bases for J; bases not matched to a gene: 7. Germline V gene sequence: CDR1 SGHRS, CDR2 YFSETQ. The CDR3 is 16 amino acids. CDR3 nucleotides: TGCGCCAGCAGCCCCTGGGACAGGGATACTGGAAACACCATATATTTT. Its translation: CASSPWDRDTGNTIYF.

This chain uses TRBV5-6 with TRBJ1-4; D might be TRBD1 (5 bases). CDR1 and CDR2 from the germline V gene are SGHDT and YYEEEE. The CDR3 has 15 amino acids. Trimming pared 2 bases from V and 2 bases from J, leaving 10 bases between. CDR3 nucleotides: TGTGCCAGCAGCTTCCAGGGAGGGACTAATGAAAAACTGTTTTTT. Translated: CASSFQGGTNEKLFF.

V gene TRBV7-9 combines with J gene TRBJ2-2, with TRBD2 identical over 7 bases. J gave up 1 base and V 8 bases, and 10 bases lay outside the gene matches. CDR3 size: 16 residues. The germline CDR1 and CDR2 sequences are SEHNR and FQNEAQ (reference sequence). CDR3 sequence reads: CASARLGEGNTGELFF. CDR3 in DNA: TGTGCCAGCGCCCGGTTGGGGGAGGGGAACACCGGGGAGCTGTTTTTT.